The 7 T cell receptor beta chains below come from one sample, sequenced in a study of cytomegalovirus exposure and HLA in healthy donors. The primer mix had 60 Vbeta and 13 Jbeta primers. The protocol was immunoSEQ multiplex PCR, while the TCRdb copy is restricted to in-frame clones and leaves out a portion. The sample records under 200,000 clones, roughly two thirds being singletons. The sequencing sample was made of PBMCs. All receptors come from a woman in her late teens or twenties in good health and CMV-seropositive.

Here the CDR3 reads CASSPRREREDEQFF. The CDR3 region has the DNA TGCGCCAGCAGTCCCCGGCGGGAGAGGGAGGATGAGCAGTTCTTC. V usage is TRBV5-1 and J usage is TRBJ2-1; 7 positions match TRBD2. Germline CDR1 is SGHRS and CDR2 is YFSETQ. The CDR3 consists of 15 residues. J was trimmed by 8 bases and V by 5 bases; bases with no gene match: 13.

The chain links TRBV10-3 to TRBJ2-3; 9 bases map to TRBD2. Trimming took 5 bases from V and 0 from J; bases not matched to a gene: 9. Looked up from germline, CDR1 is ENHRY and CDR2 is SYGVKD. This CDR3 has 17 residues. Here the CDR3 reads CAISLTLLAGSTDTQYF. CDR3 bases: TGTGCCATCAGTCTAACATTACTAGCGGGTAGCACAGATACGCAGTATTTT.

The chain couples TRBV7-9 to TRBJ1-2; 8 bases are shared with TRBD1. Germline V gives CDR1 SEHNR, CDR2 FQNEAQ (reference sequence). The V segment lost 8 bases and the J segment 6 bases; nucleotides outside the gene matches: 5. This CDR3 has 12 residues. CDR3: CASGTGVNGYTF. In nucleotides, the CDR3 is TGTGCCAGCGGGACAGGAGTCAATGGCTACACCTTC.

V and J are TRBV7-9 and TRBJ2-2, with D possibly TRBD1 on 5 matching bases. The germline V and J ends were trimmed by 1 base and 1 base, with 10 bases remaining between them. CDR3 length: 16 residues. Per the germline V gene, CDR1 is SEHNR and CDR2 is FQNEAQ (reference sequence). Here the CDR3 reads CASSLGAGLNTGELFF. The CDR3, as DNA: TGTGCCAGCAGCTTAGGGGCAGGGCTGAACACCGGGGAGCTGTTTTTT. The variable domain in full, completed from reference TRBV7-9 and TRBJ2-2, reads DTGVSQNPRHKITKRGQNVTFRCDPISEHNRLYWYRQTLGQGPEFLTYFQNEAQLEKSRLLSDRFSAERPKGSFSTLEIQRTEQGDSAMYLCASSLGAGLNTGELFFGEGSRLTVL.

The V gene is TRBV30, the J gene TRBJ1-4; 9 bases are a match to TRBD1. Trimming took 0 bases from V and 6 from J; bases not matched to a gene: 8. This CDR3 has 16 residues. The germline V gene has CDR1 GTSNPN and CDR2 SVGIG (reference sequence). CDR3: CAWSVGQGSGHEKLFF. In DNA, the CDR3 is TGTGCCTGGAGTGTGGGACAGGGCTCGGGACATGAAAAACTGTTTTTT.

CDR3 protein: CASRELAGVTGELFF. In DNA, the CDR3 is TGTGCCAGCAGGGAACTAGCGGGAGTTACCGGGGAGCTGTTTTTT. The J gene is TRBJ2-2, the V gene TRBV28; 11 bases match TRBD2. The CDR3 covers 15 residues. The V gene's germline CDR1 is MDHEN and CDR2 SYDVKM. The V gene end was trimmed by 6 bases and the J gene end by 5 bases; junction bases not matched to a gene: 5.

With regard to this clone: The junction shows a germline mismatch at one end, possibly a read error. The chain couples TRBV18 to TRBJ2-1; 7 positions agree with TRBD2. CDR3 length equals 16 residues. Germline CDR1 reads KGHSH; CDR2 reads LQKENI. DNA of the CDR3: TGTGCCAGCTCACCACCAATTCGCCCGGGGGGATGGTTTGGAGTCTTC. Amino acid sequence: CASSPPIRPGGWFGVF.